Listed here is a single T cell receptor beta chain. The antigen remains undetermined. The sample belongs to a study of T cell responses to AZD1222 COVID-19 vaccine. Study-level points and caveats: Clonal diversity may have been underestimated in mostly white British donors.

The table came from immunoSEQ multiplex PCR; TCRdb's copy has only in-frame clones and leaves some out. This sample has fewer than 90,000 clones, with 88% found just once. Sequencing used peripheral blood, obtained 28 days after the second AZD1222 dose. The receptor's source is an adult who received the AZD1222 COVID-19 vaccine.

CDR3 bases: TGTGCCAGCAGGCTCTTAGCGGGAGGAAGACGGAATGAGCAGTTCTTC. It yields the protein CASRLLAGGRRNEQFF. The chain employs TRBV11-2 and TRBJ2-1; TRBD2 matches 10 bases. There are 16 residues in the CDR3. Germline V gene data show CDR1 as SGHAT and CDR2 as FQNNGV. V lost 6 bases, J lost 7 bases, and 12 bases stayed unmatched.